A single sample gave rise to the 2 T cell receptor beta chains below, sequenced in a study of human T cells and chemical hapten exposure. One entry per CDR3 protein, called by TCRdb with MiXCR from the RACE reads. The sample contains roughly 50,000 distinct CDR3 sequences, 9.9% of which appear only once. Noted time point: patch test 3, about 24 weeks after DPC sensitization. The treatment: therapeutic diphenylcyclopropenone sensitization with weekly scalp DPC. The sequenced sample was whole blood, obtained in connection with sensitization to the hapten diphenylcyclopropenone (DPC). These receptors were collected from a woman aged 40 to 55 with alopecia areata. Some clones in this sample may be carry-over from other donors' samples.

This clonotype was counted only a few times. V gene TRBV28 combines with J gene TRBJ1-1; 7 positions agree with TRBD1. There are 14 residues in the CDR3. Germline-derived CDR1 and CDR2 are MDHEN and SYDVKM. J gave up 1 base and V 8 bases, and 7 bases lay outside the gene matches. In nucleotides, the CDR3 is TGTGCCAGCCAGGGACAGCTGCCGAACACTGAAGCTTTCTTT. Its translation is CASQGQLPNTEAFF.

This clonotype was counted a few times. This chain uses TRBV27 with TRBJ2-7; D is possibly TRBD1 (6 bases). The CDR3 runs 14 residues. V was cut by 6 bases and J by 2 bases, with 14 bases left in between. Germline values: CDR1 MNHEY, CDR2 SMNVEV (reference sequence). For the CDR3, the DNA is TGTGCCAGCAGGAAACAGGGTCTTACCTACGAGCAGTACTTC. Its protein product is CASRKQGLTYEQYF.